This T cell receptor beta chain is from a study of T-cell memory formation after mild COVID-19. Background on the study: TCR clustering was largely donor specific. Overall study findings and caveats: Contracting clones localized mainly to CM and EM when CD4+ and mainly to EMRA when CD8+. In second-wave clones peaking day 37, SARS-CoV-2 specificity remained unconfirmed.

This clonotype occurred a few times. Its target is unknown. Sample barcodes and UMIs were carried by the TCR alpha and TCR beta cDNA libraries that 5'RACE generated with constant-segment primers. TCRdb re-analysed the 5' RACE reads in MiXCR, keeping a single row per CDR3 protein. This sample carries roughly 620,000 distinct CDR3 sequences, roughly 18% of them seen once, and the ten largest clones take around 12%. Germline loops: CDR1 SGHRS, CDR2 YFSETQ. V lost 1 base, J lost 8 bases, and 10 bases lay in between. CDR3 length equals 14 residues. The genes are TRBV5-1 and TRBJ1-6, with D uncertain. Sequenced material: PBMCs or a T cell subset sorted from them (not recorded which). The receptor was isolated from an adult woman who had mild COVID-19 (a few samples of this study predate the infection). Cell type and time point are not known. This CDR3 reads CASSLTVLDSPLHF. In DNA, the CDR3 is TGCGCCAGCAGCTTGACAGTCCTAGATTCACCCCTCCACTTT.